The 14 T cell receptor beta chains below all came from one sample that was sequenced in a study of blood T cell repertoires in COVID-19. TCRdb keeps only in-frame clones here, not all; method: immunoSEQ multiplex PCR. The sample yields some 260,000 clones, about 68% seen once. The sequenced sample consisted of peripheral blood. These receptors came from a woman older than 75 with acute or convalescent COVID-19.

This clone was detected only a few times. Other DNA sequences in the same sample also yield this CDR3. This rearrangement joins TRBV2 to TRBJ1-1; 7 bases line up with TRBD1. Germline CDR1 reads SNHLY; CDR2 reads FYNNEI. V lost 6 bases to trimming and J lost 5 bases; unmatched junction nucleotides: 9. This CDR3 spans 14 amino acids. Here the CDR3 reads CASSGVRGYTEAFF. DNA for the CDR3: TGTGCCAGCAGCGGGGTCAGGGGGTATACTGAAGCTTTCTTT. Drawing the rest from reference TRBV2 and TRBJ1-1, the complete variable domain is EPEVTQTPSHQVTQMGQEVILRCVPISNHLYFYWYRQILGQKVEFLVSFYNNEISEKSEIFDDQFSVERPDGSNFTLKIRSTKLEDSAMYFCASSGVRGYTEAFFGQGTRLTVV.

V usage is TRBV7-2 and J usage is TRBJ2-7; D perhaps matches TRBD2 (6 bases). The CDR3 totals 15 residues. V was pared by 3 bases and J by 3 bases, with 15 bases between. In germline, CDR1 is SGHTA, CDR2 FQGNSA. The CDR3 nucleotides are TGTGCCAGCAGCTTCGGGGGTTTAGGCAACTACGAGCAGTACTTC. Translating gives CASSFGGLGNYEQYF.

This chain connects TRBV6-5 to TRBJ1-2, with TRBD1 matching 7 bases. CDR3 length equals 14 residues. The germline gives CDR1 MNHEY, CDR2 SVGAGI. The J segment lost 5 bases and the V segment lost 6 bases, leaving 9 bases of the junction unmatched. In nucleotides, the CDR3 is TGTGCCAGCAGCCTACAAGGGGGCCGGTATGGCTACACCTTC. Amino acids: CASSLQGGRYGYTF.

V and J are TRBV5-1 and TRBJ2-2, with 12 bases lining up with TRBD2. Germline lookup yields CDR1 SGHRS and CDR2 YFSETQ. J gave up 9 bases and V 3 bases, and 12 bases lay outside the gene matches. This CDR3 comprises 17 residues. The CDR3 DNA sequence: TGCGCCAGCAGCTCAGGGCTTCTAGCGGGGGGGCCCCGGGAGCTGTTTTTT. This encodes CASSSGLLAGGPRELFF. Full variable domain (missing parts from reference TRBV5-1 and TRBJ2-2): KAGVTQTPRYLIKTRGQQVTLSCSPISGHRSVSWYQQTPGQGLQFLFEYFSETQRNKGNFPGRFSGRQFSNSRSEMNVSTLELGDSALYLCASSSGLLAGGPRELFFGEGSRLTVL.

This chain joins TRBV6-2 or TRBV6-3 and TRBJ1-1, with D perhaps matching TRBD1 (5 bases). This CDR3 has 15 residues. Germline values: CDR1 MNHEY, CDR2 SVGEGT. Deletions cut 2 bases from V and 1 base from J, with 11 bases between. The CDR3 protein is CASSYPTARNTEAFF. CDR3 in DNA: TGTGCCAGCAGTTACCCGACAGCCAGGAACACTGAAGCTTTCTTT.

The chain combines TRBV10-3 with TRBJ1-1, with D perhaps matching TRBD1 (6 bases). V lost 7 bases and J 1 base, leaving 10 bases between the germline ends. Germline values: CDR1 ENHRY, CDR2 SYGVKD. CDR3 length: 13 residues. Here the CDR3 reads CAITRTANTEAFF. The DNA for the CDR3 is TGTGCCATCACGAGGACAGCGAACACTGAAGCTTTCTTT.

The chain carries TRBV3-1 (or the pseudogene TRBV3-2) and TRBJ2-5, with D maybe TRBD1 (6 bases). Germline CDR1 is LGHDT and CDR2 is YNNKEL (reference sequence). Between the trimmed V and J ends, which lost 6 bases and 3 bases, there was a span of 14 bases. This CDR3 spans 14 amino acids. CDR3 DNA sequence: TGTGCCAGCAGTTCACCGGGACAAAAAGAGACCCAGTACTTC. This gives the protein CASSSPGQKETQYF.

The gene calls are TRBV3-1 (or the pseudogene TRBV3-2) and TRBJ2-7, with TRBD1 as a possible D gene (6 bases). The CDR3 covers 13 residues. The V gene's germline CDR1 is LGHDT and CDR2 YNNKEL (reference sequence). Deletions cut 3 bases from V and 5 bases from J, with 11 bases between. CDR3 region: CASSQDSKNEQYF. The CDR3 DNA is TGTGCCAGCAGCCAGGACAGTAAAAACGAGCAGTACTTC.

The chain is built from TRBV5-1 and TRBJ1-3, with a weak D call TRBD1 (5 bases). This CDR3 is built from 15 residues. With 0 bases removed from V and 1 base from J, the gap between germline ends came to 8 bases. Germline V gives CDR1 SGHRS, CDR2 YFSETQ. CDR3 sequence (DNA): TGCGCCAGCAGCTTGGCCGGGGGTTCTGGAAACACCATATATTTT. It is translated as CASSLAGGSGNTIYF.

V usage is TRBV7-9 and J usage is TRBJ2-2; perhaps TRBD1 as D (6 bases). This CDR3 contains 16 residues. Trimming shortened V by 7 bases and J by 5 bases, and 20 bases separated the two germline ends. Germline V lookup: CDR1 SEHNR, CDR2 FQNEAQ (reference sequence). CDR3 amino acids: CASNPRGALRTGELFF. In nucleotides, the CDR3 is TGTGCCAGCAACCCCAGGGGCGCTCTCAGGACCGGGGAGCTGTTTTTT.

The chain employs TRBV5-1 and TRBJ1-4; D is unresolved. CDR1 and CDR2 from the germline V gene are SGHRS and YFSETQ. The CDR3 is 15 amino acids. Trimming shortened V by 0 bases and J by 4 bases, and 10 bases separated the two germline ends. The CDR3 loop is CASSLVPGLNEKLFF. In nucleotides, the CDR3 is TGCGCCAGCAGCTTGGTGCCAGGACTTAATGAAAAACTGTTTTTT. Looking up the rest from reference TRBV5-1 and TRBJ1-4 gives the full variable domain: KAGVTQTPRYLIKTRGQQVTLSCSPISGHRSVSWYQQTPGQGLQFLFEYFSETQRNKGNFPGRFSGRQFSNSRSEMNVSTLELGDSALYLCASSLVPGLNEKLFFGSGTQLSVL.

The chain joins TRBV30 to TRBJ1-4, with TRBD1 as a possible D gene (6 bases). This CDR3 has 14 residues. V lost 1 base and J 4 bases, leaving 10 bases between the germline ends. CDR1 and CDR2 from the germline V gene are GTSNPN and SVGIG (reference sequence). The CDR3 DNA follows: TGTGCCTGGAGTGGGGGAGGGGGTAATGAAAAACTGTTTTTT. Translated, it gives CAWSGGGGNEKLFF.

The V call is TRBV7-9, the J call TRBJ1-6; TRBD1 is a possible D gene (6 bases). The CDR3 runs to 18 residues. V dropped 3 bases and J dropped 1 base, with 16 bases sitting between them. Germline V gives CDR1 SEHNR, CDR2 FQNEAQ (reference sequence). For the CDR3, the DNA is TGTGCCAGCAGCTTTCAGGGGAACATAAATTCCTATAATTCACCCCTCCACTTT. Translated: CASSFQGNINSYNSPLHF.

The chain has TRBV19 and TRBJ2-2, with a possible D match to TRBD1 (6 bases). The CDR3 extends over 18 amino acids. Germline CDR1 and CDR2: LNHDA and SQIVND (reference sequence). V was pared by 2 bases and J by 0 bases, with 16 bases between. In DNA, the CDR3 is TGTGCCAGTAGTATATCGGCTCCAGGGGTCGCGAACACCGGGGAGCTGTTTTTT. Amino acids: CASSISAPGVANTGELFF. The full variable domain, rest sourced from reference TRBV19 and TRBJ2-2, is DGGITQSPKYLFRKEGQNVTLSCEQNLNHDAMYWYRQDPGQGLRLIYYSQIVNDFQKGDIAEGYSVSREKKESFPLTVTSAQKNPTAFYLCASSISAPGVANTGELFFGEGSRLTVL.